In its sample, the clone carrying this T cell receptor beta chain was seen a few times. The antigen is not known. The CDR3 runs 16 residues. V was pared by 3 bases and J by 0 bases, with 15 bases between. The germline V gene encodes CDR1 SGHKS and CDR2 YYEKEE (reference sequence). After template switching added a universal primer site, the resulting cDNA carried unique molecular identifiers. TCRdb reprocessed the 5' RACE reads via MiXCR and lists one record per CDR3 protein. The sample records fewer than 550,000 distinct CDR3 sequences, about 15% being singletons. This specimen comes from a study of identical twins. Overall study findings and caveats: Abundant beta clonotypes from cord blood had fewer insertions, unlike memory repertoires, which showed none.

Only healthy Caucasians were included as donors. The same data also went into a second study, on yellow fever vaccine responses in identical twins.

Specimen: CD4+ T cells sorted from blood. The sequence came from a woman aged 18-30 years in good health. V and J are TRBV5-5 and TRBJ1-1, with D perhaps matching TRBD1 (5 bases). In nucleotides, the CDR3 is TGTGCCAGCAGCTCACAGGCTCCGACGGTGAACACTGAAGCTTTCTTT. Its protein product is CASSSQAPTVNTEAFF.